Shown below are 3 T cell receptor beta chains from a single sample sequenced in a study of blood T cell repertoires in COVID-19. TCRdb's copy holds only in-frame clones and misses some; the assay was immunoSEQ multiplex PCR. The sample has roughly 400,000 clones, roughly 90% seen once. The sample taken for sequencing was PBMCs or T cells enriched from blood (not recorded which). Receptor source: a woman aged 40 to 50 with acute COVID-19.

The rearrangement joins TRBV3-1 (or the pseudogene TRBV3-2) to TRBJ1-3, with TRBD1 as a possible D gene (5 bases). The CDR3 consists of 12 residues. CDR1 is LGHDT, CDR2 YNNKEL, per germline (reference sequence). V was trimmed by 8 bases and J by 7 bases, leaving 12 bases between them. The CDR3 sequence is CASQDKGNTIYF. In DNA form, the CDR3 reads TGTGCCAGCCAGGATAAGGGGAACACCATATATTTT.

The J gene is TRBJ1-3, the V gene TRBV7-5; the D segment call TRBD1 is taken from the table without a DNA check. TRBV7-5 is a documented pseudogene. The CDR3 spans 19 residues. This CDR3 reads CARSLAPLTKVLSGNTIYF. The CDR3 region has the DNA TGTGCCAGAAGCTTAGCGCCACTGACAAAGGTCCTCTCTGGAAACACCATATATTTT.

The chain employs TRBV7-9 and TRBJ2-3; D may be TRBD2 (7 bases). The CDR3 sequence is 14 residues long. V lost 5 bases and J lost 5, with 14 bases in between. From germline, CDR1 is SEHNR and CDR2 FQNEAQ (reference sequence). CDR3 amino acids: CASSIGGGVDTQYF. CDR3 sequence (DNA): TGTGCCAGCAGCATCGGCGGGGGCGTAGATACGCAGTATTTT.